These T cell receptor beta chains were read from a single sample in a study of identical twins. TCRdb reanalysed the 5' RACE reads using MiXCR and keeps one entry per CDR3 protein. Of hundreds of thousands of distinct CDR3 sequences detected, under 9% appear once; the ten largest clones hold roughly 0.97%. The same sample was also studied in work on yellow fever vaccine responses in identical twins.

The material sequenced was PBMCs. The source of these receptors is a woman between 18 and 29 years old in good health. The CDR3 runs from the conserved cysteine through the conserved F or W. Fields, in order: CDR3 length, clone size, J gene, V gene, D gene, CDR3 DNA, CDR3 protein. D genes are given only for firm matches. Clone size is given for some rows only: seen once, a few or many times, or a class if the clone is expanded.

>14|-|TRBJ2-1|TRBV10-3|-
TGTGCCATCAGTGAGGCAGGGAAGGTTATTGAGCAGTTCTTC
CAISEAGKVIEQFF
>15|-|TRBJ2-2|TRBV4-3|-
TGCGCCAGCAGCCAAGAGGAGGGGGTCCCCGGGGAGCTGTTTTTT
CASSQEEGVPGELFF
>16|once|TRBJ2-5|TRBV7-3|TRBD2
TGTGCCAGCAGTCAAGGACTAGCGGGGGGGCAAGCGACCCAGTACTTC
CASSQGLAGGQATQYF
>13|few|TRBJ1-5|TRBV6-1|TRBD1
TGTGCCAGCAGTACCGGGACAGGGTATCCCCAGCATTTT
CASSTGTGYPQHF
>15|many|TRBJ2-5|TRBV12-3/TRBV12-4|TRBD1
TGTGCCAGCAATCACATGACAGGGCCCCAAGAGACCCAGTACTTC
CASNHMTGPQETQYF
>15|-|TRBJ2-2|TRBV20-1|-
TGCAGTGCTAGATTGGACAGCACGTTCACCGGGGAGCTGTTTTTT
CSARLDSTFTGELFF
>14|-|TRBJ1-1|TRBV5-1|-
TGCGCCAGCAGCTTGGATGGAGGGTTCACTGAAGCTTTCTTT
CASSLDGGFTEAFF
>16|many|TRBJ2-3|TRBV12-3/TRBV12-4|-
TGTGCCAGCAGTCTCGGAATAGCCAAAGGGGCAGATACGCAGTATTTT
CASSLGIAKGADTQYF
>15|few|TRBJ2-3|TRBV20-1|TRBD2
TGCAGTGTTATAGGATTTAGCGGGAGCACAGATACGCAGTATTTT
CSVIGFSGSTDTQYF
>13|-|TRBJ2-7|TRBV15|-
TGTGCCACCAGCAGAGATCTGGGAAACGAGCAGTACTTC
CATSRDLGNEQYF
>14|few|TRBJ2-2|TRBV2|-
TGTGCCAGCAGACGGACGGACAACACCGGGGAGCTGTTTTTT
CASRRTDNTGELFF
>16|-|TRBJ2-1|TRBV7-9|TRBD2
TGTGCCAGCAGCTGGCCCGGGACTAGCGGGAGGGATGAGCAGTTCTTC
CASSWPGTSGRDEQFF
>18|few|TRBJ2-6|TRBV27|TRBD1
TGTGCCAGCAGTATGAGGACAGGGGGTGTCTCTGGGGCCAACGTCCTGACTTTC
CASSMRTGGVSGANVLTF
>14|few|TRBJ2-4|TRBV25-1|-
TGTGCCAGCAGTGAAAGGAACAGAGAAAACATTCAGTACTTC
CASSERNRENIQYF
>16|few|TRBJ1-1|TRBV5-1|-
TGCGCCAGCAGCTTATCGGTCTCGGGGCCAAACACTGAAGCTTTCTTT
CASSLSVSGPNTEAFF
>12|-|TRBJ1-1|TRBV3-1|-
TGTGCCACCAACGGTCCAGACACTGAAGCTTTCTTT
CATNGPDTEAFF
>14|-|TRBJ2-7|TRBV29-1|TRBD1
TGCAGCGTCGGGGGATGGACAGGGGACTACGAGCAGTACTTC
CSVGGWTGDYEQYF